A single T cell receptor beta chain is shown here with its context. The data were taken from a study of technical replicates of blood from a few donors. Germline loops: CDR1 MNHEY, CDR2 SVGAGI. Trimming stripped 0 bases from V and 2 bases from J, with 8 bases between. The CDR3 covers 15 residues. TCRdb's copy holds only in-frame clones and misses some; the assay was immunoSEQ multiplex PCR. Among about 76,000 clones, roughly 97% were seen once, and the ten largest hold approximately 0.2%. This chain uses TRBV6-5 with TRBJ1-3, with unresolved D. Sequenced sample: T cells isolated from PBMCs. The source is a human donor in good health. The CDR3 protein is CASSYSVTAGNTIYF. CDR3 DNA: TGTGCCAGCAGTTACTCGGTTACTGCTGGAAACACCATATATTTT.